Sequencing of this T cell receptor (beta chain) was carried out in a study of identical twins. This clonotype was detected many times. The target antigen is unknown. Findings of the study overall: The study based its conclusions on cross-sectional statistical analysis and did not follow the same donors. Twins' surplus sharing was weaker for beta out-of-frame sequences.

Template switching, a step in the protocol, added a universal primer site, and cDNA carried unique molecular identifiers. MiXCR, applied by TCRdb to the 5' RACE reads, yields one record per CDR3 protein. The data contain 600,000 to 700,000 distinct CDR3 sequences, approximately 22% of them singletons. The CDR3 is made up of 11 amino acids. Trimming removed 2 bases from V and 8 bases from J, with 7 bases in between. These data were also reused for a study on T cells expressing NK-cell markers. That work contributes: Roughly 6 donors had dominant NKG2C+ clonotypes that comprised about 1.0-7.5% of their CD8+ T cells.

Sequenced: PBMCs. The V and J genes are TRBV12-3 or TRBV12-4 and TRBJ2-7; D remains ambiguous. The clonotype was recovered from a woman younger than 30 in good health. DNA for the CDR3: TGTGCCAGCAGTTTAAATCTCCAGCAGTACTTC. Amino acid sequence: CASSLNLQQYF.